This record covers a single T cell receptor beta chain. Antigen specificity is unknown. The data belong to a study of cytomegalovirus exposure and HLA in healthy donors. Study context: Among the roughly 400 genotyped donors, 65% to 85% were placed in the Caucasian-associated ancestry cluster. Study-level points and caveats: The authors excluded some V segments, including TRBV6-2 and TRBV6-3, as indistinguishable. Analysis was performed later, and it showed HLA-associated TCR beta chains to be more clonally expanded than equally common others. The study recorded about 150 TCR beta chains that were cytomegalovirus-associated.

PCR used 60 Vbeta primers and 13 Jbeta primers. Sequenced by immunoSEQ multiplex PCR; TCRdb stores in-frame clones only, minus some. The sample consists of around 150,000 clones, 75% to 80% of them appearing once. The CDR3 is 15 residues long. Germline loops: CDR1 PRHDT, CDR2 FYEKMQ (reference sequence). With 5 bases clipped from V and 3 bases from J, the junction kept 7 bases outside the gene matches. The chain joins TRBV13 to TRBJ2-7; 10 bases align to TRBD1. This receptor was obtained from a male donor in good health and CMV-seronegative. Material for sequencing was PBMCs. CDR3 protein: CASSLPRDRGYEQYF. The CDR3 nucleotides read TGTGCCAGCAGCCTACCCCGGGACAGGGGCTACGAGCAGTACTTC.